These T cell receptor beta chains were read from a single sample in a study of post-analysis software for immune sequencing data. MiXCR was run by TCRdb on the PCR reads, yielding one entry per CDR3 protein. The table lists hundreds of thousands of distinct CDR3 sequences, 25% to 30% of them singletons. The specimen was blood. The receptors come from a girl aged 5 to 17 with multiple sclerosis. CDR3s include the opening cysteine and the closing phenylalanine or tryptophan. A D gene is named only where the DNA matches it firmly. The size field is filled for only some rows; it gives once, few, many or a size class.

J gene	clone size	V gene	D gene	CDR3 protein	CDR3 DNA
TRBJ1-5	.	TRBV6-5	TRBD1	CASSYSPQGGNQPQHF	TGTGCCAGCAGTTACTCTCCCCAGGGGGGCAATCAGCCCCAGCATTTT
TRBJ2-4	.	TRBV6-1	TRBD1	CASRSTGLAKNIQYF	TGTGCCAGCAGATCGACAGGGTTGGCCAAAAACATTCAGTACTTC
TRBJ1-5	few	TRBV18	TRBD1	CASSPTGSSNQPQHF	TGTGCCAGCTCACCGACAGGGAGCAGCAATCAGCCCCAGCATTTT
TRBJ2-7	many	TRBV7-6	TRBD2	CASSSIRLAGAHEQYF	TGTGCCAGCAGCTCCATCCGACTAGCGGGAGCCCACGAGCAGTACTTC
TRBJ2-6	few	TRBV28	TRBD1	CASSFPGTGTGANVLTF	TGTGCCAGCAGTTTTCCCGGGACAGGGACCGGGGCCAACGTCCTGACTTTC
TRBJ2-1	.	TRBV20-1	.	CSTRALSYNEQFF	TGCAGTACGAGGGCCCTCTCCTACAATGAGCAGTTCTTC
TRBJ2-1	.	TRBV6-2/TRBV6-3	TRBD2	CASSYRGVNEQFF	TGTGCCAGCAGTTACCGGGGGGTCAATGAGCAGTTCTTC
TRBJ2-5	few	TRBV29-1	.	CSVEYQETQYF	TGCAGCGTTGAGTACCAAGAGACCCAGTACTTC
TRBJ2-5	few	TRBV28	TRBD1	CASSLRGLVTQYF	TGTGCCAGCAGCTTGAGGGGGCTGGTGACCCAGTACTTC
TRBJ2-5	.	TRBV21-1	.	CASSIRRGPGPETQYF	TGTGCCAGCAGCATTCGGCGGGGGCCTGGGCCAGAGACCCAGTACTTC
TRBJ2-3	few	TRBV9	TRBD1	CASSEQGDSTDTQYF	TGTGCCAGCAGCGAACAGGGGGATAGCACAGATACGCAGTATTTT
TRBJ2-7	few	TRBV20-1	TRBD1	CSAPRQGSSYEQYF	TGCAGTGCACCGCGACAGGGTTCCTCCTACGAGCAGTACTTC
TRBJ2-1	few	TRBV10-3	TRBD2	CATRGASGRINGPNEQFF	TGTGCCACACGGGGGGCTAGCGGGAGGATTAACGGGCCCAATGAGCAGTTCTTC
TRBJ2-1	few	TRBV6-2/TRBV6-3	TRBD2	CASRPTRAGGPFEQFF	TGTGCCAGCAGACCTACCAGGGCGGGAGGCCCCTTTGAGCAGTTCTTC
TRBJ2-5	.	TRBV7-9	TRBD2	CASSPTREAETQYF	TGTGCCAGCAGCCCGACTCGGGAGGCAGAGACCCAGTACTTC
TRBJ2-5	.	TRBV5-1	.	CASGARAETQYF	TGCGCCAGCGGGGCGAGGGCAGAGACCCAGTACTTC
TRBJ2-2	.	TRBV6-1	TRBD2	CASRGLAGGSKTGELFF	TGTGCCAGCAGAGGACTAGCGGGGGGCTCGAAGACCGGGGAGCTGTTTTTT
TRBJ2-7	many	TRBV7-2	.	CASSLAAGLQSSYEQYF	TGTGCCAGCAGCTTAGCGGCGGGCCTCCAAAGCTCCTACGAGCAGTACTTC
TRBJ2-1	.	TRBV24-1	TRBD1	CATSGRQGAHNEQFF	TGTGCCACCAGTGGTCGACAGGGGGCCCACAATGAGCAGTTCTTC
TRBJ2-7	.	TRBV7-2	TRBD2	CASSQGLAGGEYF	TGTGCCAGCAGCCAGGGACTAGCGGGAGGAGAGTACTTC
TRBJ1-2	once	TRBV4-1	.	CASSQDGGDCGYTF	TGCGCCAGCAGCCAAGATGGCGGGGACTGTGGCTACACCTTC
TRBJ2-2	once	TRBV2	TRBD1	CASSETRQGTGELFF	TGTGCCAGCAGTGAAACGAGACAGGGAACCGGGGAGCTGTTTTTT
TRBJ2-7	few	TRBV10-3	.	CAISEGYPEAYEQYF	TGTGCCATCAGTGAGGGCTATCCGGAGGCCTACGAGCAGTACTTC
TRBJ2-3	few	TRBV5-1	TRBD2	CASSLVSSGRAVDTQYF	TGCGCCAGCAGCTTGGTATCTAGCGGGAGGGCCGTGGATACGCAGTATTTT
TRBJ2-7	.	TRBV20-1	.	CSAHERPIIGGYEQYF	TGCAGTGCTCACGAACGCCCCATTATAGGGGGCTACGAGCAGTACTTC
TRBJ2-5	few	TRBV5-6	TRBD1	CASSWGIGQGQETQYF	TGTGCCAGCAGCTGGGGCATCGGACAGGGACAAGAGACCCAGTACTTC
TRBJ1-5	.	TRBV10-3	.	CAISQTENQPQHF	TGTGCCATCAGTCAGACGGAAAATCAGCCCCAGCATTTT